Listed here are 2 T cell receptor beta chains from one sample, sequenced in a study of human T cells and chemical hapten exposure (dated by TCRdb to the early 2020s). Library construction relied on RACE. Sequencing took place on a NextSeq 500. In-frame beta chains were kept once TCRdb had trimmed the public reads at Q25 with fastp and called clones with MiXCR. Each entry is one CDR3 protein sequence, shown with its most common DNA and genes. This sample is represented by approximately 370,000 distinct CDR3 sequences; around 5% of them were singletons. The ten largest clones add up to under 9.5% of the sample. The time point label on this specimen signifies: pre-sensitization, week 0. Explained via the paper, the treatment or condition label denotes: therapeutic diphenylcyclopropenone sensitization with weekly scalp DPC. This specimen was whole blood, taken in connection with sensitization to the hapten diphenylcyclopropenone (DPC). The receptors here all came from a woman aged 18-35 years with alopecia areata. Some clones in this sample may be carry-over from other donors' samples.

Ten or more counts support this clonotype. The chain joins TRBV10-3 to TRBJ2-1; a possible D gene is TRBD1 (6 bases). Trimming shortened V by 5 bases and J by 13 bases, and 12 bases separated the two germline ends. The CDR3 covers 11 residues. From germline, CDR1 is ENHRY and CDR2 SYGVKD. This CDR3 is CAISNQGHQFF. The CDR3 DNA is TGTGCCATCAGTAACCAGGGACACCAGTTCTTC.

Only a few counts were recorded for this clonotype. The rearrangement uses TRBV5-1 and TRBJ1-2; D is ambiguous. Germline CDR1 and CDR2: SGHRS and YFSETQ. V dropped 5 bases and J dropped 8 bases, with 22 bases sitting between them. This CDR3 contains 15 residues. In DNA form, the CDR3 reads TGCGCCAGCAGGGACCCGGTCCAGTCCCGGAGGGGCTACACCTTC. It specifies CASRDPVQSRRGYTF.